This TCR beta chain is drawn from a study of spatial heterogeneity in lung cancer. As for the study in general: The mean occurrence of each unique TCR and UMI combination in raw reads exceeded 9.5. Whole-study results and caveats: At tumor resection, ubiquitous expanded TCRs were detected in blood more often than later.

This clonotype has only a few counts. Its antigen is not identified. TCRdb re-analysed the 5' RACE reads in MiXCR, keeping a single row per CDR3 protein. The top ten hold 50% to 65% of the sample, which has approximately 10,000 distinct CDR3 sequences, 15% to 20% seen once. As to time point: sample taken at primary tumor resection. No cells were sorted before sequencing. The whole RNA sequenced was extracted from tumor, nontumor lung or frozen PBMC. Samples were obtained from about 72 donors, all untreated early-stage non-small cell lung cancer patients. Germline CDR1 is SGHRS and CDR2 is YFSETQ. The CDR3 covers 14 residues. V shed 2 bases, J shed 6 bases, and the junction held 5 bases outside the gene matches.

This clonotype originated in a male donor with early-stage non-small cell lung cancer. The rearrangement joins TRBV5-1 to TRBJ1-5; 7 nucleotides match TRBD1. Here the sequenced sample was PBMCs, taken at surgery. The CDR3 loop reads CASSFGQEGQPQHF. In DNA form, the CDR3 reads TGCGCCAGCAGCTTCGGACAGGAGGGTCAGCCCCAGCATTTT.